Below are 3 T cell receptor beta chains sequenced from a single sample in a study of cytomegalovirus exposure and HLA in healthy donors. Researchers ran the PCR with 60 Vbeta and 13 Jbeta primers. TCRdb's table, derived via immunoSEQ multiplex PCR, lists solely in-frame clones and lacks some. The sample consists of 85,000 to 130,000 clones, over 60% of them appearing once. The specimen was PBMCs. The receptors here all came from a woman between 18 and 29 years old in good health and CMV-seropositive.

J is TRBJ1-5 and V is TRBV4-1; D perhaps matches TRBD1 (5 bases). Germline lookup yields CDR1 MGHRA and CDR2 YSYEKL. With 4 bases removed from V and 6 bases from J, the gap between germline ends came to 10 bases. The CDR3 covers 13 residues. This CDR3 is CASSPRGSQPQHF. The DNA for the CDR3 is TGCGCCAGCAGCCCTAGGGGTTCTCAGCCCCAGCATTTT.

The chain carries TRBV28 and TRBJ1-1; no clear D gene. This CDR3 has 14 amino acids. The V end was cut by 6 bases, the J end by 0 bases, with 11 bases between. Per the germline V gene, CDR1 is MDHEN and CDR2 is SYDVKM. The CDR3 reads CASRRLLMNTEAFF. The CDR3 DNA follows: TGTGCCAGCAGACGTCTATTAATGAACACTGAAGCTTTCTTT.

This clone was recorded a few times. The V and J genes are TRBV19 and TRBJ2-7, with TRBD1 matching over 7 bases. Germline V gene sequence: CDR1 LNHDA, CDR2 SQIVND (reference sequence). The length of the CDR3 is 14 residues. With V trimmed by 2 bases and J by 3 bases, 4 bases remained unmatched. The CDR3 nucleotides read TGTGCCAGTAGTATAACAGGGGTGGACTACGAGCAGTACTTC. The encoded protein is CASSITGVDYEQYF.